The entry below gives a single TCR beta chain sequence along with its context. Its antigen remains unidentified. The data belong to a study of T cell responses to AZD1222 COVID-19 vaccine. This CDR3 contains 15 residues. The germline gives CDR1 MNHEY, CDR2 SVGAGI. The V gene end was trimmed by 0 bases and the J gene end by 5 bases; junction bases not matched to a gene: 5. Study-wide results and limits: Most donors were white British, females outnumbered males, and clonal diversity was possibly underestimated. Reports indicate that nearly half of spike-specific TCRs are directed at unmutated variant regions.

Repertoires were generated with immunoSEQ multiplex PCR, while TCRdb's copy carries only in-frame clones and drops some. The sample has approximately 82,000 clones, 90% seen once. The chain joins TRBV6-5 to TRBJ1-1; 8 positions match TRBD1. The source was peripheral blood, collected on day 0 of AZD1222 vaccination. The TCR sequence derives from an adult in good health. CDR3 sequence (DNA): TGTGCCAGCAGTTACTCGAGACAGGGGTTGACTGAAGCTTTCTTT. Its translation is CASSYSRQGLTEAFF.